This T cell receptor beta chain emerged from a study of T cell repertoires in cytomegalovirus infection. Study-wide background: Public TCR beta signatures provided an indication of both CMV infection and a matching HLA type.

Trimming removed 5 bases from V and 10 bases from J, with 15 bases in between. Germline loops: CDR1 MDHEN, CDR2 SYDVKM. This CDR3 region has 13 residues. As concerns this clonotype: Antigen unknown.

TCRdb ran MiXCR on the reads and lists one entry per CDR3 protein. Found here are roughly 180,000 distinct CDR3 sequences, about a sixth of them singletons; the top ten hold around 25%. The study's findings and limits: People with CMV and the relevant HLA were identified by cumulative public TCR beta family frequency.

Sequencing used CD8+ T cells from PBMCs. This TCR was recovered from a human donor in good health (CMV status not recorded). Some clones in this sample may be carry-over from other donors' samples. This chain joins TRBV28 and TRBJ2-1; D might be TRBD1 (5 bases). The CDR3 here is CASSVRQRMEQFF. CDR3 nucleotide sequence: TGTGCCAGCAGTGTCCGACAGCGTATGGAGCAGTTCTTC.